This T cell receptor (beta chain) was sequenced for a study of blood T cells in healthy people across ages. The use of a sample-barcoded 5' primer and a J-beta primer mix characterized a second PCR of about 7 to 12 cycles. TCRdb reanalysed the 5' RACE reads using MiXCR and keeps one entry per CDR3 protein. Among 600,000 to 1,000,000 distinct CDR3 sequences listed, nearly 60% were seen once. Of note for this clonotype: The target antigen is unknown.

The V segment lost 0 bases and the J segment 4 bases; nucleotides outside the gene matches: 7. The germline gives CDR1 SGDLS, CDR2 YYNGEE. The CDR3 covers 17 residues. Findings of the study overall: When set beside aged donors, long-lived donors presented more naive CD4+ cells and higher diversity.

The source of this sequence is a man aged 25-40 years in good health. The sequenced sample consisted of blood. The J gene is TRBJ1-2, the V gene TRBV9, with 12 positions matching TRBD1. CDR3 in DNA: TGTGCCAGCAGCGTAGCACCGGGACAGGGGGCCTTCTATGGCTACACCTTC. Amino acid sequence: CASSVAPGQGAFYGYTF. Combining the CDR3 with reference TRBV9 and TRBJ1-2 gives the whole variable domain DSGVTQTPKHLITATGQRVTLRCSPRSGDLSVYWYQQSLDQGLQFLIQYYNGEERAKGNILERFSAQQFPDLHSELNLSSLELGDSALYFCASSVAPGQGAFYGYTFGSGTRLTVV.